This T cell receptor (beta chain) was captured by sequencing in a study of immune evolution from preneoplasia to lung adenocarcinoma. Germline V CDR1 and CDR2: MNHEY, SMNVEV (reference sequence). The CDR3 runs 15 residues. V shed 5 bases, J shed 6 bases, and the junction held 10 bases outside the gene matches. Libraries were prepared by immunoSEQ multiplex PCR; TCRdb keeps only in-frame clonotypes and omits some of them. This table has several thousand clones, approximately 78% appearing once. This sequence originates from a person between 60 and 80 years old with lung adenocarcinoma. Specimen: FFPE adjacent normal lung tissue. The chain recombines TRBV27 with TRBJ2-1; 7 bases fit TRBD2. The chain's CDR3 is CASSGPGTTGNEQFF. The CDR3 DNA sequence: TGTGCCAGCAGTGGACCCGGGACTACGGGCAATGAGCAGTTCTTC.